A selection of T cell receptor beta chains follows, all from one sample in a study of blood T cell repertoires in COVID-19. The table came from immunoSEQ multiplex PCR; TCRdb's copy has only in-frame clones and leaves some out. The data contain approximately 200,000 clones, about four fifths of them singletons. Sequenced material: peripheral blood. All receptors come from a woman in her 30s who had recovered from COVID-19. Both conserved end residues are part of each CDR3. Fields, in order: D gene, clone size, J gene, V gene, CDR3 DNA, CDR3 protein. D genes are given only for firm matches. Clone size is given for some rows only: seen once, a few or many times, or a class if the clone is expanded.

TRBD2 | . | TRBJ2-1 | TRBV30 | TGTGCCTGGAGTGTAGAGGGTGTGGCGGGAGGATCGTACAATGAGCAGTTCTTC | CAWSVEGVAGGSYNEQFF
. | . | TRBJ2-5 | TRBV3-1/TRBV3-2 | TGTGCCAGCAGTCGGAGCCGCCAAGAGACCCAGTACTTC | CASSRSRQETQYF
. | once | TRBJ2-7 | TRBV5-1 | TGCGCCAGCAGCTTGGGACAGTACGAGCAGTACTTC | CASSLGQYEQYF
. | . | TRBJ2-7 | TRBV7-9 | TGTGCCAGCAGCCGAGGAGACTCCTACGAGCAGTACTTC | CASSRGDSYEQYF
. | . | TRBJ2-7 | TRBV19 | TGTGCCAGTAGTATCGGACTGGTCTACGAGCAGTACTTC | CASSIGLVYEQYF
TRBD1 | . | TRBJ1-2 | TRBV3-1/TRBV3-2 | TGTGCCAGCAGCCCCTACCCCAGACAGGGAGCTAACTATGGCTACACCTTC | CASSPYPRQGANYGYTF
TRBD2 | few | TRBJ2-1 | TRBV25-1 | TGTGCCAGCAGTGAAAAGGCTAGCGGGAGCTCCTACAATGAGCAGTTCTTC | CASSEKASGSSYNEQFF
. | . | TRBJ1-2 | TRBV24-1 | TGTGCCACCAGTGACCCTGGGGGGGGTTCGCATGGCTACACCTTC | CATSDPGGGSHGYTF
. | . | TRBJ2-5 | TRBV16 | TGTGCCAGCAGCCTAAGGGGAGAGACCCAGTACTTC | CASSLRGETQYF
TRBD1 | . | TRBJ2-1 | TRBV14 | TGTGCCAGCAGCCGAGGGACAGGGGGAATGAATGAGCAGTTCTTC | CASSRGTGGMNEQFF